This T cell receptor (beta chain) came from a study of spatial heterogeneity in lung cancer. The library protocol tagged each TCR cDNA with a unique molecular identifier. Each CDR3 protein gets one entry after TCRdb re-called the 5' RACE reads with MiXCR. The sample includes hundreds of distinct CDR3 sequences, about 40% seen only once; the top ten take approximately 10%. Time point reported: sample taken at primary tumor resection. Tumor, nontumor lung or frozen PBMC supplied whole RNA, sequenced without sorting. Study results and limitations: Circulating ubiquitous expanded tumor TCRs were observed more frequently at resection than at follow-up.

Germline assignment: CDR1 SGHNT and CDR2 YENEEA. This CDR3 is 13 amino acids long. Trimming cost V 5 bases and J 3 bases, with 11 bases left between them. A note on this clonotype: What it binds is unknown. The library was built for alpha chains, so this beta chain is an off-target read and its size means little.

Specimen: PBMCs, collected at surgery. V is TRBV11-3 and J is TRBJ2-7; D may correspond to TRBD1 or TRBD2 (5 bases each). This sequence was found in a male donor with early-stage non-small cell lung cancer. CDR3 sequence reads: CASSRDHDYEQYF. For the CDR3, the DNA is TGTGCCAGCAGCCGGGACCACGACTACGAGCAGTACTTC.